This entry is about one TCR beta chain. The data were obtained in a study of control samples from healthy donors and cancer patients. Using immunoSEQ multiplex PCR, the repertoire was profiled, and TCRdb retains in-frame clones only, with some absent. The table lists about 51,000 clones, roughly 90% of them singletons. CDR1 and CDR2 (germline): SGHTA, FQGTGA. This CDR3 has 13 residues. V gave up 5 bases and J gave up 7 bases, with 14 bases separating them. The receptor's source is a man in his forties with colorectal cancer. The chain is built from TRBV7-3 and TRBJ2-5; D is unresolved. The sequencing input was PBMCs. CDR3 residues: CASSPRQPGTQYF. CDR3 sequence (DNA): TGTGCCAGCAGCCCCAGGCAGCCTGGGACCCAGTACTTC.